By share of the sample, the clone carrying this T cell receptor (beta chain) is medium-sized. The entry originates in a study of blood T cell repertoires in COVID-19. Here immunoSEQ multiplex PCR was the method, and the copy in TCRdb shows in-frame clones only, minus some. The table shows approximately 200,000 clones, with approximately 90% occurring only once. V was shortened by 1 base and J by 4 bases, with 8 bases between the two germline ends. This CDR3 has 14 amino acids. The germline V gene has CDR1 SNHLY and CDR2 FYNNEI. This receptor was obtained from a woman in her thirties with active or convalescent COVID-19. Sequencing was performed on peripheral blood. J is TRBJ1-5 and V is TRBV2; D might be TRBD1 (6 bases). In DNA form, the CDR3 reads TGTGCCAGCAGTGAAGGCAGGGGTAATCAGCCCCAGCATTTT. Its translation: CASSEGRGNQPQHF.